Each of the 25 T cell receptor beta chains below was sequenced from the same sample in a study of blood T cell repertoires in COVID-19. Assay: immunoSEQ multiplex PCR; the TCRdb copy retains only in-frame clones and omits some. The data show about 300,000 clones, 85% seen once. Material: PBMCs or T cells enriched from blood (not recorded which). These receptors came from a woman in her twenties or thirties who had been exposed to COVID-19.

About this clone: Its ends do not fully match the called genes, so a read error is possible. V usage is TRBV7-7 and J usage is TRBJ1-3, with 10 bases fitting TRBD1. CDR1 and CDR2 from the germline V gene are SSHAT and FNYEAQ (reference sequence). The CDR3 extends over 14 amino acids. For the CDR3, the DNA is TGTGCTAGCAGCTTGGGACAGGGGAGTAGCACCATATATTTT. This translates into CASSLGQGSSTIYF.

The chain links TRBV28 to TRBJ1-1; 8 bases fit TRBD1. The CDR3 has 17 residues. The V gene's germline CDR1 is MDHEN and CDR2 SYDVKM. With V trimmed by 5 bases and J by 0 bases, 11 bases remained unmatched. The CDR3: CASSPKQGVTLNTEAFF. CDR3 in DNA: TGTGCCAGCAGTCCCAAACAGGGGGTAACCCTGAACACTGAAGCTTTCTTT. The complete variable domain, with remaining parts taken from reference TRBV28 and TRBJ1-1, reads DVKVTQSSRYLVKRTGEKVFLECVQDMDHENMFWYRQDPGLGLRLIYFSYDVKMKEKGDIPEGYSVSREKKERFSLILESASTNQTSMYLCASSPKQGVTLNTEAFFGQGTRLTVV.

J is TRBJ2-7 and V is TRBV7-9; 8 nucleotides agree with TRBD2. Germline V gene lookup returns CDR1 SEHNR and CDR2 FQNEAQ (reference sequence). The V and J ends lost 5 bases and 1 base, in that order; junction bases with no gene match: 13. The CDR3 contains 17 residues. CDR3 amino acids: CASSPPGLAGRSYEQYF. CDR3 DNA sequence: TGTGCCAGCAGCCCCCCCGGCCTAGCGGGCCGTTCCTACGAGCAGTACTTC.

Comments on this clone: Other nucleotide sequences from this sample produce the same CDR3. This sequence joins TRBV7-2 and TRBJ2-3; 9 bases are shared with TRBD2. There are 16 residues in the CDR3. V was pared by 1 base and J by 4 bases, with 6 bases of the junction left unmatched. Germline CDR1 is SGHTA and CDR2 is FQGNSA. The CDR3 nucleotides are TGTGCCAGCAGCTTAGTGGGCGGGGGGGCCCCAGATACGCAGTATTTT. Encoded protein: CASSLVGGGAPDTQYF.

This clone showed up just once. The rearrangement links TRBV10-3 to TRBJ1-4; the D is unclear. This CDR3 region has 13 residues. Trimming shortened V by 2 bases and J by 3 bases, and 4 bases separated the two germline ends. The germline gives CDR1 ENHRY, CDR2 SYGVKD. CDR3 region: CAISEPSNEKLFF. CDR3 bases: TGTGCCATCAGTGAGCCTTCTAATGAAAAACTGTTTTTT.

This clone was detected a few times. The rearrangement links TRBV28 to TRBJ1-5; TRBD1 might be the D (5 bases). Trimming cost V 3 bases and J 1 base, with 10 bases left between them. Germline values: CDR1 MDHEN, CDR2 SYDVKM. The CDR3 is 15 residues long. The CDR3: CASSFPQGSNQPQHF. The CDR3, as DNA: TGTGCCAGCAGTTTCCCCCAGGGAAGCAATCAGCCCCAGCATTTT. Combining the CDR3 with reference TRBV28 and TRBJ1-5 gives the whole variable domain DVKVTQSSRYLVKRTGEKVFLECVQDMDHENMFWYRQDPGLGLRLIYFSYDVKMKEKGDIPEGYSVSREKKERFSLILESASTNQTSMYLCASSFPQGSNQPQHFGDGTRLSIL.

The chain links TRBV27 to TRBJ1-2, with 8 bases aligning to TRBD1. The junction had 9 bases not matched to a gene; V was cut back by 3 bases and J by 0 bases. The CDR3 covers 17 residues. Germline V gene sequence: CDR1 MNHEY, CDR2 SMNVEV (reference sequence). CDR3: CASSFKAGTGSNYGYTF. The CDR3 DNA sequence: TGTGCCAGCAGTTTCAAAGCCGGGACAGGTTCTAACTATGGCTACACCTTC.

This clone came up a few times. The gene calls are TRBV6-5 and TRBJ1-1; D is ambiguous. Between the trimmed V and J ends, which lost 8 bases and 7 bases, there was a span of 8 bases. Germline V gives CDR1 MNHEY, CDR2 SVGAGI. CDR3 length: 10 amino acids. In DNA form, the CDR3 reads TGTGCCAGCTACGGCGGTGAAGCTTTCTTT. Residues: CASYGGEAFF.

The chain employs TRBV24-1 and TRBJ1-2, with 12 bases that match TRBD1. Germline V gene data show CDR1 as KGHDR and CDR2 as SFDVKD. With V trimmed by 3 bases and J by 0 bases, 4 bases remained unmatched. The CDR3 totals 17 residues. In DNA, the CDR3 is TGTGCCACCAGTGATGGGACAGGGGGCGAAGCTAACTATGGCTACACCTTC. Protein sequence: CATSDGTGGEANYGYTF.

The chain recombines TRBV6-5 with TRBJ1-5, with 8 bases that match TRBD1. CDR1 MNHEY and CDR2 SVGAGI come from the germline V gene. The CDR3 is 15 residues long. The V and J ends lost 8 bases and 0 bases, in that order; junction bases with no gene match: 6. Written as DNA, the CDR3 is TGTGCCAGCCAACAGGGGGAGAATAGCAATCAGCCCCAGCATTTT. Translation gives CASQQGENSNQPQHF.

The chain is built from TRBV9 and TRBJ2-5; maybe TRBD1 (6 bases). V was shortened by 0 bases and J by 2 bases, with 8 bases between the two germline ends. CDR3 length equals 14 residues. The V gene's germline CDR1 is SGDLS and CDR2 YYNGEE. CDR3 region: CASSVGRGQETQYF. DNA of the CDR3: TGTGCCAGCAGCGTAGGCAGGGGTCAAGAGACCCAGTACTTC.

In DNA form, the CDR3 reads TGCGCCAGCAGCCACCCCGACAGGAAGAGGAGAAACACCATATATTTT. Translating it yields CASSHPDRKRRNTIYF. The chain uses TRBV4-1 and TRBJ1-3, with a weak D call TRBD1 (6 bases). Trimming cost V 3 bases and J 5 bases, with 17 bases left between them. The CDR3 spans 16 residues. Looked up from germline, CDR1 is MGHRA and CDR2 is YSYEKL.

The rearrangement joins TRBV28 to TRBJ2-1; 8 nucleotides line up with TRBD2. The CDR3 loop spans 15 amino acids. V shed 4 bases and J 7 bases; nucleotides not matched to a gene: 9. CDR1 and CDR2 from the germline V gene are MDHEN and SYDVKM. The CDR3 region is CASSSPTVAGNEQFF. The DNA of the CDR3 is TGTGCCAGCAGTTCACCAACCGTAGCGGGGAATGAGCAGTTCTTC. The full variable domain, its missing parts supplied by reference TRBV28 and TRBJ2-1, is DVKVTQSSRYLVKRTGEKVFLECVQDMDHENMFWYRQDPGLGLRLIYFSYDVKMKEKGDIPEGYSVSREKKERFSLILESASTNQTSMYLCASSSPTVAGNEQFFGPGTRLTVL.

This clone occurred once. The chain couples TRBV7-3 to TRBJ1-1, with D maybe TRBD1 (6 bases). Germline V lookup: CDR1 SGHTA, CDR2 FQGTGA. This CDR3 is built from 16 residues. The V and J ends lost 5 bases and 5 bases respectively, with 21 bases between them. The CDR3 nucleotides are TGTGCCAGCAGCCCAAGCGGGGGGCTGGGGAAAACTGAAGCTTTCTTT. It translates to CASSPSGGLGKTEAFF.

This chain joins TRBV3-1 (or the pseudogene TRBV3-2) and TRBJ1-2, with D possibly TRBD1 on 6 matching bases. Germline CDR1 is LGHDT and CDR2 is YNNKEL (reference sequence). CDR3 size: 13 residues. Trimming removed 8 bases from V and 8 bases from J, with 18 bases in between. The CDR3 protein is CASGRFKGVGYTF. CDR3 DNA: TGTGCCAGCGGTCGGTTTAAGGGGGTAGGCTACACCTTC.

This CDR3 reads CSVDTGNTIYF. The DNA of the CDR3 is TGCAGCGTTGATACTGGAAACACCATATATTTT. The gene calls are TRBV29-1 and TRBJ1-3; D is unclear. With 3 bases removed from V and 2 bases from J, the gap between germline ends came to 2 bases. The CDR3 totals 11 residues. CDR1 is SQVTM and CDR2 is ANQGSEA in the germline V gene.

The V and J genes are TRBV5-1 and TRBJ2-3; 8 bases agree with TRBD2. The CDR3 has 16 residues. CDR1 SGHRS and CDR2 YFSETQ come from the germline V gene. V was pared by 4 bases and J by 1 base, with 8 bases of the junction left unmatched. As DNA, the CDR3 is TGCGCCAGCAGCCCCCGTGGAGCGGGGGGCACAGATACGCAGTATTTT. Its translation: CASSPRGAGGTDTQYF.

V is TRBV27 and J is TRBJ1-2; D might be TRBD1 (6 bases). The CDR3 consists of 13 residues. Germline V gene lookup returns CDR1 MNHEY and CDR2 SMNVEV (reference sequence). Trimming cost V 3 bases and J 14 bases, with 19 bases left between them. CDR3 region: CASSFMWTEAKTF. The CDR3 bases are TGTGCCAGCAGTTTTATGTGGACAGAAGCTAAAACCTTC.

The chain has TRBV5-1 and TRBJ1-6; tentative D call: TRBD1 (5 bases). The CDR3 has 15 residues. The germline gives CDR1 SGHRS, CDR2 YFSETQ. Trimming took off 1 base at V and 7 bases at J, with 12 bases between the two ends. The CDR3, as DNA: TGCGCCAGCAGCTTGAGGGGCGACGAGAATTCACCCCTCCACTTT. Protein: CASSLRGDENSPLHF.

V is TRBV28 and J is TRBJ2-7; possibly TRBD2 for D (5 bases). This CDR3 is 13 amino acids long. CDR1 is MDHEN, CDR2 SYDVKM, per germline. Trimming removed 6 bases from V and 1 base from J, with 10 bases in between. The CDR3 sequence is CASRHGVSYEQYF. For the CDR3, the DNA is TGTGCCAGCAGACACGGGGTTTCCTACGAGCAGTACTTC.

Concerning this clone itself: Other DNA sequences within the sample encode an identical CDR3. This chain joins TRBV9 and TRBJ2-2; 9 bases line up with TRBD1. The germline gives CDR1 SGDLS, CDR2 YYNGEE. V was pared by 0 bases and J by 5 bases, with 2 bases of the junction left unmatched. CDR3 size: 15 residues. This chain's CDR3 is CASSVGQGGTGELFF. The CDR3 DNA reads TGTGCCAGCAGCGTAGGACAGGGGGGGACCGGGGAGCTGTTTTTT.

This chain uses TRBV6-2 or TRBV6-3 with TRBJ2-1, with TRBD2 matching over 12 bases. The CDR3 has 15 residues. Trimming took 6 bases from V and 6 from J; bases not matched to a gene: 6. Looked up from germline, CDR1 is MNHEY and CDR2 is SVGEGT. CDR3 coding DNA: TGTGCCAGCAGCCGACTAGCGGGAGTTTTCAATGAGCAGTTCTTC. Translating gives CASSRLAGVFNEQFF.

The chain joins TRBV11-2 to TRBJ2-3; 7 bases fit TRBD1. Germline V CDR1 and CDR2: SGHAT, FQNNGV. Trimming at V came to 0 bases and at J to 7 bases, leaving 7 bases not matched to a gene. The CDR3 is 15 residues long. Here the CDR3 reads CASSLDQGVPHTQYF. The CDR3 nucleotides are TGTGCCAGCAGCTTAGATCAGGGGGTACCACATACGCAGTATTTT.

V usage is TRBV30 and J usage is TRBJ1-2; TRBD1 matches at 10 bases. The V gene's germline CDR1 is GTSNPN and CDR2 SVGIG (reference sequence). This CDR3 has 13 residues. J was trimmed by 2 bases and V by 4 bases; bases with no gene match: 1. In DNA, the CDR3 is TGTGCCTGGATGGACAGGGGGAACTATGGCTACACCTTC. The encoded protein is CAWMDRGNYGYTF.

This chain connects TRBV4-3 to TRBJ2-7; TRBD2 matches 8 bases. The CDR3 covers 15 residues. Germline lookup yields CDR1 LGHNA and CDR2 YSLEER. Trimming removed 3 bases from V and 2 bases from J; junction bases left unmatched: 6. The CDR3 here is CASSQFGGVTYEQYF. The CDR3 DNA follows: TGCGCCAGCAGCCAGTTCGGGGGGGTAACCTACGAGCAGTACTTC.